This TCR beta chain was documented in a study of cytomegalovirus exposure and HLA in healthy donors. For this clone: Its specificity is unknown.

Germline CDR1 LGHNA, CDR2 YSLEER. The CDR3 sequence is 17 residues long. Trimming took 0 bases from V and 5 from J; bases not matched to a gene: 8. Findings and limits, study-wide: Most likely, a cluster of highly shared sequence variants arose as a sequencing artifact. Rarity held for most TCR sequences, but there were some public TCRs that occurred in many donors. Common viral pathogens seemed, in a later analysis, to connect with several of the most significant clusters.

Both 60 Vbeta primers and 13 Jbeta primers went into the PCR. The repertoire was sequenced with immunoSEQ multiplex PCR; TCRdb's copy has only in-frame clones and lacks some. The sample contains 270,000 or so clones, roughly 88% of which appear only once. The V gene is TRBV4-3, the J gene TRBJ2-1; 9 nucleotides match TRBD1. The origin of this receptor is a man in his forties in good health and CMV-seropositive. The specimen sequenced was PBMCs. CDR3 sequence reads: CASSQDSGTGLNNEQFF. CDR3 DNA sequence: TGCGCCAGCAGCCAAGACTCGGGGACAGGGTTAAACAATGAGCAGTTCTTC.